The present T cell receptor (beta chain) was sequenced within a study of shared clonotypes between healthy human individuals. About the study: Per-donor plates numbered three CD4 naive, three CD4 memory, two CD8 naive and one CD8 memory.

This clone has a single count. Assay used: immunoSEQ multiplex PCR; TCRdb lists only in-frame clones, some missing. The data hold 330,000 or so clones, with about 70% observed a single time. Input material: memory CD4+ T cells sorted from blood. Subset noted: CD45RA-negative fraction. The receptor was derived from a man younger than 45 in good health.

The CDR3 nucleotides are TGTGCCAGCTCACCCCTCGCGGGACGGGCAGATACGCAGTATTTT. This translates into CASSPLAGRADTQYF. The chain links TRBV18 to TRBJ2-3, with D maybe TRBD2 (6 bases). Per germline, CDR1 KGHSH and CDR2 LQKENI. The CDR3 has 15 residues. Deletions cut 3 bases from V and 4 bases from J, with 14 bases between.